The 11 T cell receptor beta chains given below trace back to one sample, sequenced in a study of blood T cell repertoires in COVID-19. The method was immunoSEQ multiplex PCR; TCRdb's version includes in-frame clones alone and lacks a portion of them. The sample has approximately 53,000 clones, approximately 80% seen once. The sequencing input was peripheral blood. These TCRs come from a woman aged 80 or older with COVID-19, enrolled during active disease.

Comments on this clone: This may come from a read error, since a much larger clone is one base off. The rearrangement joins TRBV5-1 to TRBJ2-1; 8 bases agree with TRBD1. This CDR3 comprises 15 residues. Germline trimming cut 3 bases from V and 0 bases from J; bases unmatched to any gene: 2. From germline, CDR1 is SGHRS and CDR2 YFSETQ. In nucleotides, the CDR3 is TGCGCCAGCAGCTCGACAGGGGTCTCCTACAATGAGCAGTTCTTC. Protein product: CASSSTGVSYNEQFF.

The V gene is TRBV30, the J gene TRBJ1-5; 8 nucleotides line up with TRBD1. With V trimmed by 1 base and J by 6 bases, 2 bases remained unmatched. This CDR3 region has 13 residues. Germline assignment: CDR1 GTSNPN and CDR2 SVGIG (reference sequence). CDR3 sequence reads: CAWSATGAQPQHF. For the CDR3, the DNA is TGTGCCTGGAGTGCGACAGGGGCTCAGCCCCAGCATTTT.

The CDR3 loop is CASSVQGSLSYNEQFF. The CDR3 DNA is TGTGCCAGCAGTGTGCAGGGGAGTCTTTCCTACAATGAGCAGTTCTTC. The chain uses TRBV6-1 and TRBJ2-1, with D possibly being TRBD1 (6 bases). V was pared by 4 bases and J by 1 base, with 14 bases between. The CDR3 is made up of 16 amino acids. Germline CDR1 MNHNS, CDR2 SASEGT.

This clone has more than one count but fewer than ten. The chain employs TRBV3-1 (or the pseudogene TRBV3-2) and TRBJ1-6; the D is unclear. Germline V gene data show CDR1 as LGHDT and CDR2 as YNNKEL (reference sequence). The V and J ends lost 3 bases and 7 bases respectively, with 13 bases between them. CDR3 length: 15 residues. The CDR3 sequence: CASSQSGFRNSPLHF. CDR3 DNA: TGTGCCAGCAGCCAGTCGGGTTTTCGGAATTCACCCCTCCACTTT.

Worth noting for this clone: A junction boundary mismatches the germline segment, possibly from a read error. The chain combines TRBV10-3 with TRBJ1-1; D uncertain. The CDR3 spans 10 residues. Germline V gene lookup returns CDR1 ENHRY and CDR2 SYGVKD. CDR3 region: CAIGDNEAFF. CDR3 sequence (DNA): TGTGCCATCGGTGATAATGAAGCTTTCTTT.

The chain joins TRBV20-1 to TRBJ2-7; TRBD2 matches 12 bases. The germline gives CDR1 DFQATT, CDR2 SNEGSKA (reference sequence). With 3 bases clipped from V and 5 bases from J, the junction kept 5 bases outside the gene matches. CDR3 length: 14 residues. CDR3 sequence (DNA): TGCAGTGCTAGTACGCGACTAGCGGGAGACGAGCAGTACTTC. This sequence encodes CSASTRLAGDEQYF.

Judged by abundance, this clone is medium-sized. The chain has TRBV24-1 and TRBJ2-5, with 9 bases fitting TRBD1. This CDR3 is built from 15 residues. Looked up from germline, CDR1 is KGHDR and CDR2 is SFDVKD. The junction had 7 bases not matched to a gene; V was cut back by 4 bases and J by 5 bases. CDR3 sequence (DNA): TGTGCCACCAGTGACCCGACAGGGGGGGGTGAGACCCAGTACTTC. As protein: CATSDPTGGGETQYF.

This clone was seen just once. The chain recombines TRBV6-2 or TRBV6-3 with TRBJ2-5; 7 nucleotides agree with TRBD2. After removal of 3 bases from V and 2 bases from J, the junction contained 3 bases not matched to a gene. CDR3 length equals 14 residues. Germline CDR1 is MNHEY and CDR2 is SVGEGT. CDR3 loop: CASSYYGGQETQYF. CDR3 bases: TGTGCCAGCAGTTATTACGGGGGGCAAGAGACCCAGTACTTC.

V is TRBV28 and J is TRBJ1-2, with a weak D call TRBD1 (6 bases). Trimming removed 4 bases from V and 2 bases from J, with 11 bases in between. Germline V gene data show CDR1 as MDHEN and CDR2 as SYDVKM. The CDR3 sequence is 14 residues long. In nucleotides, the CDR3 is TGTGCCAGCAGTTCTTCAACAGGGAACTATGGCTACACCTTC. Amino acids: CASSSSTGNYGYTF.

This clone was seen many times. The rearrangement uses TRBV3-1 (or the pseudogene TRBV3-2) and TRBJ2-4, with 8 bases aligning to TRBD1. Per the germline V gene, CDR1 is LGHDT and CDR2 is YNNKEL (reference sequence). The CDR3 totals 15 residues. Unmatched junction bases numbered 5, after V lost 6 bases and J lost 1 base. CDR3 residues: CASRPGGAAKNIQYF. The DNA for the CDR3 is TGTGCCAGCAGACCAGGGGGCGCGGCCAAAAACATTCAGTACTTC.

V gene TRBV7-9 combines with J gene TRBJ1-2, with D tentatively TRBD1 (5 bases). Deletions cut 5 bases from V and 6 bases from J, with 13 bases between. Germline lookup yields CDR1 SEHNR and CDR2 FQNEAQ (reference sequence). The CDR3 is 13 amino acids. CDR3 sequence reads: CASSPTVANGYTF. The CDR3, as DNA: TGTGCCAGCAGCCCGACAGTGGCGAATGGCTACACCTTC.